The source of this TCR beta chain is a study of low-dose radiotherapy and immunotherapy resistance in tumors. V lost 3 bases, J lost 6 bases, and 8 bases stayed unmatched. Germline CDR1 is KGHDR and CDR2 is SFDVKD. The CDR3 spans 16 residues. Gene-specific TRAV and TRBV primers were used for first-strand cDNA, covering alpha and beta chains. Using a constant-region primer together with a V-primer adapter, TCRs were subjected to roughly 20 PCR cycles of amplification. TCRdb processed the reads anew with MiXCR; each CDR3 protein has one entry. The top ten hold about a tenth of the sample, which has about 39,000 distinct CDR3 sequences, roughly 20% seen once. Time point reported: after trial treatment. Sample treatment: LDRT plus nivolumab, ipilimumab, low-dose cyclophosphamide and aspirin (RACIN trial).

The sequence derives from a female donor with ovarian cancer. The chain is built from TRBV24-1 and TRBJ2-3; TRBD2 agrees at 10 bases. The specimen comprised PBMCs, sampled after low-dose radiotherapy plus immunotherapy. For the CDR3, the DNA is TGTGCCACCAGTGATGGACTAGCGGAAGGATCCGATACGCAGTATTTT. Protein product: CATSDGLAEGSDTQYF.